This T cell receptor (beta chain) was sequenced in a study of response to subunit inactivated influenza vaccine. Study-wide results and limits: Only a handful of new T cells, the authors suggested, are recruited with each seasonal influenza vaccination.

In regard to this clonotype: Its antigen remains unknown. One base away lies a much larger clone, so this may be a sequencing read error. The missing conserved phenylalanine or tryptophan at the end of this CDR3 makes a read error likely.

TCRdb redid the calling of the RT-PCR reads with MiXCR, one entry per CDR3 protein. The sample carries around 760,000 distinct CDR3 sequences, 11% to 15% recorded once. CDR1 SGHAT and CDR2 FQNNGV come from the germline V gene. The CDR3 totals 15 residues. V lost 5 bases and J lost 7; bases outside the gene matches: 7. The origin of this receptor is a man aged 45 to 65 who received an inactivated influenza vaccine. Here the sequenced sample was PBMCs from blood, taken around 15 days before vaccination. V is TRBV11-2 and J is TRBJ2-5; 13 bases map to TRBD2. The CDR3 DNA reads TGTGCCAGCAGCCTCATTAGGACTAGCGGGGGGACCCAGTACTCC. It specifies CASSLIRTSGGTQYS.